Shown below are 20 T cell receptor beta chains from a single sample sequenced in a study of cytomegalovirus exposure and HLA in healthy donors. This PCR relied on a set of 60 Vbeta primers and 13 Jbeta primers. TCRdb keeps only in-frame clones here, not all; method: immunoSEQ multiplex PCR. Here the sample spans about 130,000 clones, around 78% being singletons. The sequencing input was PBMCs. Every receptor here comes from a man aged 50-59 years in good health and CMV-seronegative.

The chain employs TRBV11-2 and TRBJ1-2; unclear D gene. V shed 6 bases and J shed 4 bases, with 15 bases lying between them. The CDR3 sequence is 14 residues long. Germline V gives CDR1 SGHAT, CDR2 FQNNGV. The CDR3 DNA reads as TGTGCCAGCAGAAGACTCGGGTCTAGCTATGGCTACACCTTC. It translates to CASRRLGSSYGYTF.

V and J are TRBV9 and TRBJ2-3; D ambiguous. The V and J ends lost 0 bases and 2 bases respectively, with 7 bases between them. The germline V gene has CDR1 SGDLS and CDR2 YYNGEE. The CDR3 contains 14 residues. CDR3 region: CASSVGHPTDTQYF. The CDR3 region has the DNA TGTGCCAGCAGCGTAGGACACCCCACAGATACGCAGTATTTT.

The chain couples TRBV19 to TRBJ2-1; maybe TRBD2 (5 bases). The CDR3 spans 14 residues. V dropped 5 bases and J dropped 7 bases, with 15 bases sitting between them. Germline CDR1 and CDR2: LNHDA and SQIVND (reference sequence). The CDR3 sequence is CASSARDRLNEQFF. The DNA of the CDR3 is TGTGCCAGTAGTGCCCGGGATAGGCTAAATGAGCAGTTCTTC. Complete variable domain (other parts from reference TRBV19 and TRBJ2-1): DGGITQSPKYLFRKEGQNVTLSCEQNLNHDAMYWYRQDPGQGLRLIYYSQIVNDFQKGDIAEGYSVSREKKESFPLTVTSAQKNPTAFYLCASSARDRLNEQFFGPGTRLTVL.

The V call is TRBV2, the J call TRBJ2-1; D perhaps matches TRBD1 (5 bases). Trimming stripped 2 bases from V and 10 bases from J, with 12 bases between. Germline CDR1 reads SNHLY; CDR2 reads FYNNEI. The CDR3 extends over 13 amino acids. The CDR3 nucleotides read TGTGCCAGCAGTGAAATTAATAGGGGCGAGCAGTTCTTC. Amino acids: CASSEINRGEQFF.

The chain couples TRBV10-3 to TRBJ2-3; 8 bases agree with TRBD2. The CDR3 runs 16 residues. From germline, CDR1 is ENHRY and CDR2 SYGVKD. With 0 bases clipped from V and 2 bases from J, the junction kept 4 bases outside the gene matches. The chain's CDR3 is CAISESRRGATDTQYF. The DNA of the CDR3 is TGTGCCATCAGTGAGTCAAGGCGGGGGGCCACAGATACGCAGTATTTT.

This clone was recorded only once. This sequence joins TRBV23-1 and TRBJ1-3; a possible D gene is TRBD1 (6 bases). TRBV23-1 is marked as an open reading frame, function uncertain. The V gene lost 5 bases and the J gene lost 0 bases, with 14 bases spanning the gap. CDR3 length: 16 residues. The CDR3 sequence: CASSVPGQSSGNTIYF. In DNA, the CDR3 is TGCGCCAGCAGTGTGCCGGGACAAAGCTCTGGAAACACCATATATTTT.

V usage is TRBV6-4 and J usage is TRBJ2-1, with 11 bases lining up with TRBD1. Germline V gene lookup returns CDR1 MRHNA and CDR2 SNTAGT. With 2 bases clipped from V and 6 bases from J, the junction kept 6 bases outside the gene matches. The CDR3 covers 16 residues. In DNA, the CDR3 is TGTGCCAGCAGTGACACGGACAGGGGGCGCTTCAATGAGCAGTTCTTC. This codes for CASSDTDRGRFNEQFF.

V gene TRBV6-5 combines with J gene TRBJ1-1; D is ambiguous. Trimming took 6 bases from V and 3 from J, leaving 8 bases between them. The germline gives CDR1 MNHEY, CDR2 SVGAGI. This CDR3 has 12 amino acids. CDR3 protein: CASSRGDTEAFF. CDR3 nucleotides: TGTGCCAGCAGCAGAGGTGACACTGAAGCTTTCTTT.

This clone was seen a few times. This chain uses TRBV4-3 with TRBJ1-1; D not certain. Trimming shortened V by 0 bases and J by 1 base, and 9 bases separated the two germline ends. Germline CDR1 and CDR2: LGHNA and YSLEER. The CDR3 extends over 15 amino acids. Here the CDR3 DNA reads TGCGCCAGCAGCCAAGAGAGGTTACAGAACACTGAAGCTTTCTTT. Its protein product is CASSQERLQNTEAFF.

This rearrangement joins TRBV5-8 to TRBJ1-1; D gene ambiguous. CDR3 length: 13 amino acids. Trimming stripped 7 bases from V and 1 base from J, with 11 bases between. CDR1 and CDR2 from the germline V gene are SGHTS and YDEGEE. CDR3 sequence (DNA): TGTGCCAGCCGCCTTTGGGCGAACACTGAAGCTTTCTTT. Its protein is CASRLWANTEAFF.

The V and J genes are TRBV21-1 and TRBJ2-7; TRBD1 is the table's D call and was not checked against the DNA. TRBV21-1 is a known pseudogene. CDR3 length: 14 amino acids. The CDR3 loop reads CASRRAVLFYEQYV. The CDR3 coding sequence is TGTGCCAGCCGCAGGGCAGTTCTTTTCTACGAGCAGTACGTC.

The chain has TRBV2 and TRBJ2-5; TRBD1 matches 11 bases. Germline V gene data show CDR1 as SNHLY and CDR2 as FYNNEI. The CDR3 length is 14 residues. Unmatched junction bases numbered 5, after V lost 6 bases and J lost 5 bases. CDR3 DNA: TGTGCCAGCAGAGGACAGGGGGCTTTGGAGACCCAGTACTTC. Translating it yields CASRGQGALETQYF.

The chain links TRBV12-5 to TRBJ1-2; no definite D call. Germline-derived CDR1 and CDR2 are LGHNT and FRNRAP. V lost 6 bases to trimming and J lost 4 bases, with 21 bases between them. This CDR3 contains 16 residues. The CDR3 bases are TGTGCTAGTGGGAGCATGGGTGGCCCGACATCCTATGGCTACACCTTC. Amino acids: CASGSMGGPTSYGYTF.

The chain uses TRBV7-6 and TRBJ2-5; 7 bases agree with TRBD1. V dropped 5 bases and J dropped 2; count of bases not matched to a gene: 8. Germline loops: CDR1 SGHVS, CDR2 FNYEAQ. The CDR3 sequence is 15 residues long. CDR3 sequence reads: CASSREGQLQETQYF. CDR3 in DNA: TGTGCCAGCAGCCGCGAGGGACAGTTACAAGAGACCCAGTACTTC. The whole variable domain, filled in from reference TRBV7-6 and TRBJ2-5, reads GAGVSQSPRYKVTKRGQDVALRCDPISGHVSLYWYRQALGQGPEFLTYFNYEAQQDKSGLPNDRFSAERPEGSISTLTIQRTEQRDSAMYRCASSREGQLQETQYFGPGTRLLVL.

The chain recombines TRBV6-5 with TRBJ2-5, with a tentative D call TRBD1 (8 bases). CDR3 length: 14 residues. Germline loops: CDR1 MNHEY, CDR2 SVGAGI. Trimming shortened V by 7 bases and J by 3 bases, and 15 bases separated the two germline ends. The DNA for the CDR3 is TGTGCCAGCACCCAAACAGGGGGGGAAGAGACCCAGTACTTC. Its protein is CASTQTGGEETQYF.

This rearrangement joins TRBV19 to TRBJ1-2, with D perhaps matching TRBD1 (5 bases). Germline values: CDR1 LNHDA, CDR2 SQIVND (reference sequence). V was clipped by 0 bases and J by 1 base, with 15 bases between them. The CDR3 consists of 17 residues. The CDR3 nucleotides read TGTGCCAGTAGTATAGATTTTCGAGACAGCGATAACTATGGCTACACCTTC. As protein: CASSIDFRDSDNYGYTF.

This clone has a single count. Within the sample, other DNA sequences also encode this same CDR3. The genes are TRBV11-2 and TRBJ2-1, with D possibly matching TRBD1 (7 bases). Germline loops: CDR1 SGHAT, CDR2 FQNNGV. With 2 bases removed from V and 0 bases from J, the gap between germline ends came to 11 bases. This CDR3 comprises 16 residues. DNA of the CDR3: TGTGCCAGCAGCTTAAGGGGGGACAGCTCCTACAATGAGCAGTTCTTC. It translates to CASSLRGDSSYNEQFF.

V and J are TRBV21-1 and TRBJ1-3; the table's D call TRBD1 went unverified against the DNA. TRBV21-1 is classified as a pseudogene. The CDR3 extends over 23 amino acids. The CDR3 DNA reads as TGTGCCAGCAGCCCTATAAGAATTACCGAGGACACCTTCCCTTTGCACGCTGGAAACACCATATATTTT. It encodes CASSPIRITEDTFPLHAGNTIYF.

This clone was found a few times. The CDR3 here is CASSFRDRGLGYTF. In nucleotides, the CDR3 is TGTGCCAGCAGTTTTCGGGACAGGGGGCTTGGCTACACCTTC. This chain connects TRBV6-7 to TRBJ1-2; 12 bases agree with TRBD1. TRBV6-7 is an open reading frame, and its role is uncertain. The CDR3 is 14 residues long. Unmatched junction bases numbered 4, after V lost 4 bases and J lost 7 bases.

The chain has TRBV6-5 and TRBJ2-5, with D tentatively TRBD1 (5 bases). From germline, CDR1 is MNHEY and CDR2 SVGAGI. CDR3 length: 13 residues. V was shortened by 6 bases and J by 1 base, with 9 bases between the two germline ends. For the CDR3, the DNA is TGTGCCAGCAGCGAGACAGTCCAAGAGACCCAGTACTTC. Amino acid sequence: CASSETVQETQYF.